Below, one TCR beta chain is given with its context. The sample originates from a study of technical replicates of blood from four donors. CDR3 size: 14 residues. Germline V lookup: CDR1 SGHTA, CDR2 FQGNSA. V trimming: 7 bases; J trimming: 4 bases; junction bases outside the gene matches: 8. Sequencing was performed with immunoSEQ multiplex PCR; in TCRdb, only in-frame clones are kept and a portion is missing. This table holds about 64,000 clones, 86% found once. The chain joins TRBV7-2 to TRBJ2-5, with 8 bases aligning to TRBD2. This sequence was found in a human donor in good health. Some clones in this sample may be carry-over from other donors' samples. The sample taken for sequencing was PBMCs. CDR3 protein: CASTRASGLETQYF. The CDR3 coding sequence is TGTGCCAGCACTAGGGCTAGCGGGTTAGAGACCCAGTACTTC.